This T cell receptor (beta chain) was found in a study of T cells after yellow fever vaccination. Overall study: With SMART-Seq v4 Ultra Low Input, the fractions containing low cell numbers were prepared.

This clonotype was detected only a few times. As yet, its antigen is unknown. Each CDR3 protein gets one entry after TCRdb re-called the 5' RACE reads with MiXCR. Of 200,000 to 300,000 distinct CDR3 sequences in the sample, under 15% were seen once. Study-level points and caveats: After the booster, about 95% of CD4 and 88% of CD8 primary-response clones were re-detected.

Trimming took off 4 bases at V and 4 bases at J, with 12 bases between the two ends. The germline CDR1 and CDR2 sequences are SGHKS and YYEKEE (reference sequence). CDR3 length: 13 residues. The sequence came from a man aged 25-45 years who received the YFV17D yellow fever vaccine. Sequencing used CD4+ T cells sorted from PBMCs, obtained 45 days after the yellow fever booster vaccination. The J gene is TRBJ2-7, the V gene TRBV5-5; a weak D match, TRBD1 (6 bases). The CDR3 loop reads CASSILGQYEQYF. The CDR3 region has the DNA TGTGCCAGCAGCATCCTCGGACAGTACGAGCAGTACTTC.